These 26 T cell receptor beta chains share one sample of origin, sequenced in a study of blood T cell repertoires in COVID-19. Profiled with immunoSEQ multiplex PCR; TCRdb holds only in-frame clones, not every one. The sample comprises roughly 69,000 clones, over 65% of which are singletons, and 12% to 15% rests with the top ten. Sequences were obtained from peripheral blood. These TCRs come from a man in his fifties or sixties with COVID-19, enrolled during active disease.

This chain uses TRBV2 with TRBJ2-1, with 9 bases matching TRBD1. Germline-derived CDR1 and CDR2 are SNHLY and FYNNEI. Unmatched junction bases numbered 17, after V lost 6 bases and J lost 11 bases. CDR3 length: 16 amino acids. CDR3 in amino acids: CASSRSRDRAFGKQFF. The DNA for the CDR3 is TGTGCCAGCAGCCGGTCCCGGGACAGGGCCTTTGGGAAGCAGTTCTTC. Combining the CDR3 with reference TRBV2 and TRBJ2-1 gives the whole variable domain EPEVTQTPSHQVTQMGQEVILRCVPISNHLYFYWYRQILGQKVEFLVSFYNNEISEKSEIFDDQFSVERPDGSNFTLKIRSTKLEDSAMYFCASSRSRDRAFGKQFFGPGTRLTVL.

The chain is built from TRBV3-1 (or the pseudogene TRBV3-2) and TRBJ2-6; D is unresolved. The CDR3 has 17 residues. The germline V and J ends were trimmed by 1 base and 0 bases, with 10 bases remaining between them. Per the germline V gene, CDR1 is LGHDT and CDR2 is YNNKEL (reference sequence). The CDR3, as DNA: TGTGCCAGCAGCCAAGGGCCCGTCATCTCTGGGGCCAACGTCCTGACTTTC. This translates into CASSQGPVISGANVLTF.

The J gene is TRBJ2-1, the V gene TRBV12-5, with a tentative D call TRBD2 (6 bases). The CDR3 sequence is 14 residues long. The germline V gene encodes CDR1 LGHNT and CDR2 FRNRAP. V was pared by 5 bases and J by 1 base, with 9 bases between. CDR3 coding DNA: TGTGCTAGTGGTAATGCGGGGTCCTACAATGAGCAGTTCTTC. It translates to CASGNAGSYNEQFF.

The J gene is TRBJ2-2, the V gene TRBV18; D is unresolved. The CDR3 loop spans 14 amino acids. The V and J ends lost 3 bases and 3 bases respectively, with 8 bases between them. Germline CDR1 KGHSH, CDR2 LQKENI. The DNA for the CDR3 is TGTGCCAGCTCACCGGATCAGGACACCGGGGAGCTGTTTTTT. This encodes CASSPDQDTGELFF.

This chain uses TRBV28 with TRBJ1-1; D unresolved. Looked up from germline, CDR1 is MDHEN and CDR2 is SYDVKM. The V end lost 7 bases, the J end lost 3 bases, and 9 bases lay between the germline ends. The CDR3 extends over 12 amino acids. Here the CDR3 reads CASINRDTEAFF. The DNA of the CDR3 is TGTGCCAGCATAAACAGAGACACTGAAGCTTTCTTT.

This clone has just one count. The J gene is TRBJ2-5, the V gene TRBV5-6; TRBD2 is a possible D gene (6 bases). CDR3 length equals 16 residues. The V end lost 6 bases, the J end lost 5 bases, and 23 bases lay between the germline ends. CDR1 and CDR2 from the germline V gene are SGHDT and YYEEEE. CDR3 sequence: CASNARRGVILETQYF. DNA of the CDR3: TGTGCCAGCAACGCAAGGCGGGGTGTAATCTTGGAGACCCAGTACTTC.

The chain combines TRBV6-1 with TRBJ1-4; the D is unclear. The CDR3 spans 16 residues. Germline V gene data show CDR1 as MNHNS and CDR2 as SASEGT. The germline V and J ends were trimmed by 3 bases and 0 bases, with 11 bases remaining between them. This CDR3 is CASSDWSFATNEKLFF. As DNA, the CDR3 is TGTGCCAGCAGTGATTGGAGCTTTGCAACTAATGAAAAACTGTTTTTT.

The chain is built from TRBV30 and TRBJ2-3, with TRBD2 identical over 9 bases. From germline, CDR1 is GTSNPN and CDR2 SVGIG (reference sequence). The V gene end was trimmed by 1 base and the J gene end by 2 bases; junction bases not matched to a gene: 7. The CDR3 extends over 16 amino acids. The CDR3 DNA reads as TGTGCCTGGAGTGGGGGTAGCGGGAGTACCACAGATACGCAGTATTTT. Translated, it gives CAWSGGSGSTTDTQYF.

The chain has TRBV15 and TRBJ1-2; no clear D. The CDR3 totals 16 residues. The V gene lost 0 bases and the J gene lost 7 bases, with 18 bases spanning the gap. Germline values: CDR1 LNHNV, CDR2 YYDKDF (reference sequence). The CDR3 nucleotides read TGTGCCACCAGCAGAGATCCTGGCGGGTCGTTGGGTGGCTACACCTTC. Translating gives CATSRDPGGSLGGYTF.

This clone was seen at least ten times. The chain has TRBV13 and TRBJ1-1, with unresolved D. V dropped 3 bases and J dropped 8 bases, with 10 bases sitting between them. This CDR3 spans 12 amino acids. From germline, CDR1 is PRHDT and CDR2 FYEKMQ (reference sequence). CDR3 region: CASSFGGGEAFF. Written as DNA, the CDR3 is TGTGCCAGCAGCTTTGGTGGAGGGGAAGCTTTCTTT. Supplemented by reference TRBV13 and TRBJ1-1, the full variable domain reads AAGVIQSPRHLIKEKRETATLKCYPIPRHDTVYWYQQGPGQDPQFLISFYEKMQSDKGSIPDRFSAQQFSDYHSELNMSSLELGDSALYFCASSFGGGEAFFGQGTRLTVV.

In its sample, this clone was seen a few times. The genes are TRBV7-6 and TRBJ2-2; a weak D match, TRBD2 (5 bases). The germline V gene has CDR1 SGHVS and CDR2 FNYEAQ. This CDR3 has 15 amino acids. Trimming took 7 bases from V and 6 from J, leaving 18 bases between them. The CDR3 sequence: CASTGGSKRAGELFF. As DNA, the CDR3 is TGTGCCAGCACCGGTGGCAGTAAGAGGGCCGGGGAGCTGTTTTTT.

V is TRBV5-1 and J is TRBJ2-5, with a tentative D call TRBD1 (5 bases). CDR3 length: 13 residues. The V gene lost 0 bases and the J gene lost 5 bases, with 8 bases spanning the gap. Germline loops: CDR1 SGHRS, CDR2 YFSETQ. The CDR3 region has the DNA TGCGCCAGCAGCTTGGACAGGTCCGAGACCCAGTACTTC. Amino acid sequence: CASSLDRSETQYF.

The chain has TRBV6-1 and TRBJ2-5; TRBD2 aligns across 8 bases. The CDR3 sequence is 16 residues long. Germline CDR1 MNHNS, CDR2 SASEGT. J gave up 0 bases and V 4 bases, and 7 bases lay outside the gene matches. CDR3 bases: TGTGCCAGCAGTGGGGCGGGTAGCGGGAACCAAGAGACCCAGTACTTC. As protein: CASSGAGSGNQETQYF.

The chain uses TRBV5-1 and TRBJ2-1; TRBD2 agrees at 13 bases. The germline V gene encodes CDR1 SGHRS and CDR2 YFSETQ. Trimming at V came to 2 bases and at J to 7 bases, leaving 15 bases not matched to a gene. The length of the CDR3 is 19 residues. As DNA, the CDR3 is TGCGCCAGCAGCTTTTTAGGGGCGTCGGGACTAGCGGGAAGAAATGAGCAGTTCTTC. Its translation is CASSFLGASGLAGRNEQFF.

The rearrangement links TRBV20-1 to TRBJ2-7; a weak D match, TRBD1 (6 bases). The CDR3 contains 11 residues. The V end lost 3 bases, the J end lost 3 bases, and 6 bases lay between the germline ends. Looked up from germline, CDR1 is DFQATT and CDR2 is SNEGSKA (reference sequence). The CDR3 nucleotides are TGCAGTGCTAGGGACAGCTACGAGCAGTACTTC. Protein product: CSARDSYEQYF.

V is TRBV2 and J is TRBJ1-1; 8 positions match TRBD1. The CDR3 spans 15 residues. After removal of 4 bases from V and 0 bases from J, the junction contained 4 bases not matched to a gene. The germline V gene encodes CDR1 SNHLY and CDR2 FYNNEI. The CDR3 loop reads CASSARQGLNTEAFF. CDR3 in DNA: TGTGCCAGCAGTGCCCGACAGGGGTTGAACACTGAAGCTTTCTTT.

Here the CDR3 reads CASSSSSGVGNEQFF. The CDR3 region has the DNA TGTGCCAGCAGCTCTTCTAGCGGGGTGGGCAATGAGCAGTTCTTC. The chain combines TRBV7-2 with TRBJ2-1, with 9 bases fitting TRBD2. V shed 4 bases, J shed 6 bases, and the junction held 7 bases outside the gene matches. This CDR3 has 15 residues. From germline, CDR1 is SGHTA and CDR2 FQGNSA. The full variable domain, in which reference TRBV7-2 and TRBJ2-1 provide the parts outside the CDR3, is GAGVSQSPSNKVTEKGKDVELRCDPISGHTALYWYRQSLGQGLEFLIYFQGNSAPDKSGLPSDRFSAERTGGSVSTLTIQRTQQEDSAVYLCASSSSSGVGNEQFFGPGTRLTVL.

The chain combines TRBV18 with TRBJ2-7, with 12 bases identical to TRBD2. The trim removed 6 bases at V and 5 bases at J, leaving 11 bases unmatched. Germline values: CDR1 KGHSH, CDR2 LQKENI. The CDR3 spans 16 residues. The CDR3 DNA reads TGTGCCAGCTCCCCCGGGACTAGCGGGTTATACCACGAGCAGTACTTC. It translates to CASSPGTSGLYHEQYF. Supplemented by reference TRBV18 and TRBJ2-7, the full variable domain reads NAGVMQNPRHLVRRRGQEARLRCSPMKGHSHVYWYRQLPEEGLKFMVYLQKENIIDESGMPKERFSAEFPKEGPSILRIQQVVRGDSAAYFCASSPGTSGLYHEQYFGPGTRLTVT.

The V and J genes are TRBV5-4 and TRBJ2-2; 9 nucleotides line up with TRBD2. The CDR3 extends over 16 amino acids. Germline V gene sequence: CDR1 SGHNT, CDR2 YYREEE (reference sequence). The V segment lost 4 bases and the J segment 4 bases; nucleotides outside the gene matches: 8. The CDR3 reads CASSPPEAGGTGELFF. The CDR3 region has the DNA TGTGCCAGCAGCCCTCCGGAAGCGGGGGGCACCGGGGAGCTGTTTTTT. Supplemented by reference TRBV5-4 and TRBJ2-2, the full variable domain reads ETGVTQSPTHLIKTRGQQVTLRCSSQSGHNTVSWYQQALGQGPQFIFQYYREEENGRGNFPPRFSGLQFPNYSSELNVNALELDDSALYLCASSPPEAGGTGELFFGEGSRLTVL.

CDR3 sequence: CASSSALDAFF. The DNA for the CDR3 is TGTGCCAGCAGCTCCGCTTTAGATGCTTTCTTT. The chain has TRBV11-2 and TRBJ1-1, with D unclear. V lost 4 bases and J 11 bases, leaving 11 bases between the germline ends. The CDR3 runs to 11 residues. Germline-derived CDR1 and CDR2 are SGHAT and FQNNGV.

The J gene is TRBJ2-3, the V gene TRBV2; 9 bases map to TRBD2. CDR3 length: 14 residues. The germline V gene encodes CDR1 SNHLY and CDR2 FYNNEI. Trimming at V came to 7 bases and at J to 4 bases, leaving 6 bases not matched to a gene. CDR3 nucleotides: TGTGCCAGCACCCTAGCGGGGTGGGCAGATACGCAGTATTTT. Amino acids: CASTLAGWADTQYF.

This clone has a handful of counts. This chain joins TRBV28 and TRBJ1-2; 10 bases are shared with TRBD1. V was clipped by 5 bases and J by 6 bases; unmatched bases: 9. This CDR3 region has 15 residues. The V gene's germline CDR1 is MDHEN and CDR2 SYDVKM. The CDR3 is CASSLLRTGGDGYTF. The DNA of the CDR3 is TGTGCCAGCAGTCTCCTGAGGACAGGGGGGGATGGCTACACCTTC.

The chain recombines TRBV9 with TRBJ1-4, with a weak D call TRBD1 (5 bases). In germline, CDR1 is SGDLS, CDR2 YYNGEE. The CDR3 runs to 15 residues. Trimming stripped 0 bases from V and 6 bases from J, with 12 bases between. The DNA for the CDR3 is TGTGCCAGCAGCGTAGCGGGGGGAAATGATGAAAAACTGTTTTTT. This translates into CASSVAGGNDEKLFF.

This clone was seen once. The genes are TRBV11-3 and TRBJ2-1; 9 bases are a match to TRBD2. The CDR3 covers 15 residues. V gave up 2 bases and J gave up 1 base; unmatched junction bases: 0. The V gene's germline CDR1 is SGHNT and CDR2 YENEEA. In DNA, the CDR3 is TGTGCCAGCAGCTTAAGCGGGAGGTCCTACAATGAGCAGTTCTTC. It yields the protein CASSLSGRSYNEQFF.

The J gene is TRBJ1-2, the V gene TRBV12-3 or TRBV12-4; the D is unclear. The CDR3 is 13 amino acids. V lost 3 bases, J lost 2 bases, and 7 bases lay in between. The CDR3 is CASSFRSNYGYTF. The CDR3 coding sequence is TGTGCCAGCAGTTTTAGGAGCAACTATGGCTACACCTTC.

The V call is TRBV6-1, the J call TRBJ2-4, with D uncertain. CDR3 size: 16 residues. V lost 3 bases, J lost 0 bases, and 12 bases lay in between. Germline lookup yields CDR1 MNHNS and CDR2 SASEGT. CDR3 residues: CASSELSSLAKNIQYF. CDR3 nucleotide sequence: TGTGCCAGCAGTGAGTTGTCTTCTTTAGCCAAAAACATTCAGTACTTC.